The rows below give T cell receptor beta chains drawn from one sample of a study of blood T cell repertoires in COVID-19. Data came from immunoSEQ multiplex PCR; TCRdb stores just in-frame clones and leaves some out. The data show 30,000 to 40,000 clones, roughly 91% seen once. The sequencing input was peripheral blood. The receptor set was obtained from a man in his sixties with active COVID-19. Each CDR3 is given with its conserved first and last residue. D genes are given only for firm matches. Part of the rows lack a size; the others show once, few, many or a class for expanded clones.

clone size	J gene	D gene	V gene	CDR3 DNA	CDR3 protein
.	TRBJ2-3	.	TRBV24-1	TGTGCCACCAGTGACGACAGTTCAACTAGCACAGATACGCAGTATTTT	CATSDDSSTSTDTQYF
.	TRBJ1-1	TRBD1	TRBV5-1	TGCGCCAGCAGCTTACATCCACAGGGGGCGTTCGACACTGAAGCTTTCTTT	CASSLHPQGAFDTEAFF
.	TRBJ2-3	TRBD2	TRBV4-1	TGCGCCAGCAGCCCCTTGACTAGCGGGAGGATATATACGCAGTATTTT	CASSPLTSGRIYTQYF
.	TRBJ2-7	TRBD1	TRBV19	TGTGCCAGTAGTATCCGCGGGACAGGAGACGGACAGTACTTC	CASSIRGTGDGQYF
.	TRBJ1-2	TRBD1	TRBV6-5	TGTGCCAGCCCCAGCGGGGGACAGGGGAATGGCTACACCTTC	CASPSGGQGNGYTF
.	TRBJ2-5	.	TRBV18	TGTGCCAGCTCACCAGCGATCATAGAGACCCAGTACTTC	CASSPAIIETQYF
.	TRBJ2-1	TRBD1	TRBV7-8	TGTGCCAGCAGCTTTGACAGGGGGGTCGATGAGCAGTTCTTC	CASSFDRGVDEQFF
.	TRBJ1-1	.	TRBV9	TGTGCCAGCAGCGTAGACCAGGGAGGGGTTTACACTGAAGCTTTCTTT	CASSVDQGGVYTEAFF
.	TRBJ2-7	TRBD2	TRBV7-9	TGTGCCAGCAGCAATCCCGGGACTAAGGGCTCCTACGAGCAGTACTTC	CASSNPGTKGSYEQYF
.	TRBJ1-2	.	TRBV7-3	TGTGCCAGCAGCCCGGACGGGGACTATGGCTACACCTTC	CASSPDGDYGYTF
once	TRBJ1-2	.	TRBV27	TGTGCCAGCAGTTTAGAGGGGGGGGCCTTCTATGGCTACACCTTC	CASSLEGGAFYGYTF
.	TRBJ2-2	.	TRBV9	TGTGCCAGCGGGAGCAGGACCGGGGAGCTGTTTTTT	CASGSRTGELFF
.	TRBJ2-7	.	TRBV7-2	TGTGCCAGCAGCATTAGTGGCGGTTACGAGCAGTACTTC	CASSISGGYEQYF
.	TRBJ1-6	TRBD1	TRBV27	TGTGCCACAACAGGGGGGAATAATTCACCCCTCCACTTT	CATTGGNNSPLHF
.	TRBJ2-5	.	TRBV6-1	TGTGCCAGCAGTGAAGTGCAGGGTTGGGTGGGGACCCAGTACTTC	CASSEVQGWVGTQYF
.	TRBJ2-1	.	TRBV5-6	TGTGCCAGCAGCCCTCGACAGCGTTCCCACAATGAGCAGTTCTTC	CASSPRQRSHNEQFF
.	TRBJ2-5	TRBD1	TRBV5-6	TGTGCCAGCACCTGGGACAGAAGGGCTCCTGAGACCCAGTACTTC	CASTWDRRAPETQYF
.	TRBJ2-2	.	TRBV6-5	TGTGCCAGCAGAGGGGCCGTGGGGACCGGGGAGCTGTTTTTT	CASRGAVGTGELFF
few	TRBJ2-2	.	TRBV9	TGTGCCAGCAGCGTAGGTGAGGGTGCCGCGAACACCGGGGAGCTGTTTTTT	CASSVGEGAANTGELFF
.	TRBJ2-1	TRBD2	TRBV7-3	TGTGCCAGCTCGGAAGGCGGGAGACCCTACAATGAGCAGTTCTTC	CASSEGGRPYNEQFF